The 25 T cell receptor beta chains in this list originate from one sample, sequenced in a study of neurological immune-mediated disorders. MiXCR was run by TCRdb on the 5' RACE reads, yielding one entry per CDR3 protein. The sample consists of roughly 36,000 distinct CDR3 sequences, less than 15% of them appearing once. Sequenced input: PBMCs. These receptors came from a woman aged 45 to 65 with HTLV-1-associated myelopathy (HAM/TSP).

This clonotype has a count of ten or more. The J gene is TRBJ2-4, the V gene TRBV12-3 or TRBV12-4, with no clear D. CDR3 length: 13 residues. V was pared by 0 bases and J by 6 bases, with 6 bases between. This CDR3 reads CASSLAGLNIQYF. The CDR3 DNA sequence: TGTGCCAGCAGTTTAGCTGGCTTAAACATTCAGTACTTC.

This clonotype was recorded many times. The chain is built from TRBV4-1 and TRBJ2-5; 12 bases fit TRBD2. With 8 bases clipped from V and 3 bases from J, the junction kept 16 bases outside the gene matches. Germline CDR1 MGHRA, CDR2 YSYEKL. The CDR3 extends over 18 amino acids. The CDR3 loop is CASRGLAGNMLEKETQYF. The CDR3, as DNA: TGCGCCAGCCGAGGACTAGCGGGGAACATGTTGGAGAAAGAGACCCAGTACTTC.

Worth noting for this clonotype: Its ends do not fully match the called genes, so a read error is possible. The rearrangement uses TRBV12-3 or TRBV12-4 and TRBJ1-6; D is unresolved. The CDR3 has 14 residues. CDR3 amino acids: CASSWLEYNSALHF. In DNA form, the CDR3 reads TGTGCCAGCAGTTGGTTAGAGTATAATTCAGCCCTCCACTTT.

This clonotype was seen at least ten times. The rearrangement links TRBV4-3 to TRBJ2-1; no definite D call. This CDR3 contains 15 residues. Germline V CDR1 and CDR2: LGHNA, YSLEER. V lost 4 bases to trimming and J lost 5 bases, with 15 bases between them. The CDR3 reads CASSPEWARHNEQFF. The CDR3 DNA follows: TGCGCCAGCAGCCCCGAGTGGGCGAGGCACAATGAGCAGTTCTTC.

This clonotype was recorded many times. The rearrangement uses TRBV3-1 and TRBJ1-5, with D perhaps TRBD1 (6 bases). The CDR3 length is 17 residues. The V gene lost 1 base and the J gene lost 4 bases, with 17 bases spanning the gap. In germline, CDR1 is LGHDT, CDR2 YNNKEL (reference sequence). The CDR3 reads CASSQGGIGGRNQPQHF. The CDR3 DNA sequence: TGTGCCAGCAGCCAAGGGGGAATTGGGGGCCGGAATCAGCCCCAGCATTTT.

There are many counts of this clonotype. V gene TRBV9 combines with J gene TRBJ1-2; D gene uncertain. The CDR3 has 13 residues. V shed 2 bases and J shed 2 bases, with 7 bases lying between them. Germline values: CDR1 SGDLS, CDR2 YYNGEE. The CDR3 sequence is CASSVGSNYGYTF. The CDR3 DNA reads as TGTGCCAGCAGCGTGGGATCGAACTATGGCTACACCTTC.

This clonotype was counted ten times or more. The chain recombines TRBV5-5 with TRBJ2-1; 9 bases map to TRBD1. The V segment lost 3 bases and the J segment 3 bases; nucleotides outside the gene matches: 7. From germline, CDR1 is SGHKS and CDR2 YYEKEE (reference sequence). CDR3 length: 16 residues. Here the CDR3 reads CASSSGTGKDYNEQFF. Written as DNA, the CDR3 is TGTGCCAGCAGCTCTGGGACAGGGAAGGACTACAATGAGCAGTTCTTC. Full variable domain (remainder filled in from reference TRBV5-5 and TRBJ2-1): DAGVTQSPTHLIKTRGQQVTLRCSPISGHKSVSWYQQVLGQGPQFIFQYYEKEERGRGNFPDRFSARQFPNYSSELNVNALLLGDSALYLCASSSGTGKDYNEQFFGPGTRLTVL.

V gene TRBV6-1 combines with J gene TRBJ1-5; perhaps TRBD1 as D (6 bases). The germline V and J ends were trimmed by 6 bases and 3 bases, with 12 bases remaining between them. The CDR3 spans 14 residues. Germline CDR1 is MNHNS and CDR2 is SASEGT. CDR3 DNA: TGTGCCAGCAGGGGGGCCCCAGTCAATCAGCCCCAGCATTTT. Residues: CASRGAPVNQPQHF.

At least ten counts were recorded for this clonotype. This chain uses TRBV12-3 or TRBV12-4 with TRBJ1-6, with D possibly TRBD1 on 5 matching bases. V was clipped by 6 bases and J by 9 bases, with 18 bases between them. The CDR3 has 15 amino acids. CDR3 sequence: CASSLGGVEGSPLHF. The CDR3 DNA follows: TGTGCCAGCAGCCTGGGGGGGGTAGAAGGTTCACCCCTCCACTTT.

This clonotype was detected ten times or more. The chain employs TRBV2 and TRBJ2-1; D may be TRBD1 (6 bases). This CDR3 has 13 residues. Germline V gene data show CDR1 as SNHLY and CDR2 as FYNNEI. Trimming shortened V by 7 bases and J by 8 bases, and 15 bases separated the two germline ends. The CDR3 loop reads CASNRQEVDEQFF. CDR3 DNA: TGTGCCAGCAACCGACAGGAGGTCGATGAGCAGTTCTTC.

The chain links TRBV24-1 to TRBJ2-1; D tentatively reads TRBD1 or TRBD2 (6 bases each). The V end lost 2 bases, the J end lost 9 bases, and 25 bases lay between the germline ends. CDR1 KGHDR and CDR2 SFDVKD come from the germline V gene. The CDR3 has 18 residues. The CDR3 sequence is CATSDSFRRGRERGEQFF. CDR3 nucleotides: TGTGCCACCAGTGATTCATTTCGACGGGGGCGGGAACGGGGTGAGCAGTTCTTC.

Details on this clonotype: Sequence at one end of the junction differs from germline and may be a read error. This sequence joins TRBV12-3 or TRBV12-4 and TRBJ1-5; D gene unclear. This CDR3 region has 15 residues. The CDR3 DNA reads as TGTGCCAGCAGTTTCTCTCAAGCTAGCAATCAACCCCAGCATTTT. It translates to CASSFSQASNQPQHF.

Notes on this clonotype: The junction and the germline gene differ at one end; a read error may be behind it. The CDR3 DNA sequence: TGCGCCTGCAGCTTTTGGCGGGGCGGCGATGAGCAGTTCTTC. It yields the protein CACSFWRGGDEQFF. The chain employs TRBV5-1 and TRBJ2-1; TRBD2 might be the D (6 bases). The V gene's germline CDR1 is SGHRS and CDR2 YFSETQ. The CDR3 has 14 residues.

The genes are TRBV20-1 and TRBJ2-1; TRBD1 is a possible D gene (6 bases). The V gene's germline CDR1 is DFQATT and CDR2 SNEGSKA (reference sequence). Trimming removed 3 bases from V and 10 bases from J, with 16 bases in between. This CDR3 has 13 amino acids. CDR3 amino acids: CSASRTGQGEQFF. CDR3 in DNA: TGCAGTGCTAGCCGCACAGGGCAGGGAGAGCAGTTCTTC.

This clonotype showed up just a few times. This chain links TRBV12-3 or TRBV12-4 with TRBJ2-5, with D hard to call. Deletions cut 3 bases from V and 2 bases from J, with 10 bases between. This CDR3 is 14 amino acids long. The CDR3 region is CASSLVNYQETQYF. The CDR3 DNA follows: TGTGCCAGCAGTTTGGTGAACTATCAAGAGACCCAGTACTTC.

This chain joins TRBV4-1 and TRBJ1-5; no clear D. Per germline, CDR1 MGHRA and CDR2 YSYEKL. The CDR3 runs to 15 residues. Deletions cut 4 bases from V and 2 bases from J, with 12 bases between. DNA for the CDR3: TGCGCCAGCAGCCTACGACCGTTGTGCAATCAGCCCCAGCATTTT. It translates to CASSLRPLCNQPQHF.

This clonotype was counted many times. The chain couples TRBV20-1 to TRBJ2-1, with 8 nucleotides matching TRBD2. Germline lookup yields CDR1 DFQATT and CDR2 SNEGSKA (reference sequence). The length of the CDR3 is 14 residues. Trimming took 6 bases from V and 9 from J; bases not matched to a gene: 13. The CDR3 sequence is CSARGEFGSSEQFF. In nucleotides, the CDR3 is TGCAGTGCGCGGGGGGAGTTTGGGTCATCTGAGCAGTTCTTC.

In this sample, this clonotype turned up many times. The chain uses TRBV28 and TRBJ1-1; D call uncertain. Germline V gives CDR1 MDHEN, CDR2 SYDVKM. V lost 2 bases and J 1 base, leaving 5 bases between the germline ends. The CDR3 covers 13 residues. This chain's CDR3 is CASSLATNTEAFF. The CDR3 DNA reads TGTGCCAGCAGTTTAGCAACGAACACTGAAGCTTTCTTT.

This clonotype was observed at least ten times. The J gene is TRBJ2-5, the V gene TRBV5-1; D unclear. CDR3 length: 15 amino acids. The V end lost 2 bases, the J end lost 3 bases, and 14 bases lay between the germline ends. CDR1 and CDR2 from the germline V gene are SGHRS and YFSETQ. The CDR3 DNA follows: TGCGCCAGCAGCTTATTAGACACTAAAGAAGAGACCCAGTACTTC. This codes for CASSLLDTKEETQYF.

This clonotype has a count of ten or more. V is TRBV28 and J is TRBJ1-2; a possible D gene is TRBD1 (5 bases). The length of the CDR3 is 16 residues. Trimming took off 5 bases at V and 0 bases at J, with 16 bases between the two ends. The germline gives CDR1 MDHEN, CDR2 SYDVKM. The CDR3 reads CASSPPGTEANYGYTF. The CDR3 bases are TGTGCCAGCAGTCCCCCCGGGACGGAAGCTAACTATGGCTACACCTTC.

This clonotype was found many times. The V gene is TRBV7-9, the J gene TRBJ2-7; D remains unclear. The V and J ends lost 5 bases and 5 bases respectively, with 10 bases between them. The germline V gene encodes CDR1 SEHNR and CDR2 FQNEAQ (reference sequence). The CDR3 has 12 residues. CDR3 DNA: TGTGCCAGCAGCGCCCCCGGCGACGAGCAGTACTTC. As protein: CASSAPGDEQYF.

This clonotype was detected many times. V gene TRBV5-6 combines with J gene TRBJ1-2; D gene unclear. CDR1 is SGHDT, CDR2 YYEEEE, per germline. Trimming shortened V by 6 bases and J by 1 base, and 4 bases separated the two germline ends. This CDR3 region has 11 residues. The CDR3 loop reads CASTGNYGYTF. In DNA form, the CDR3 reads TGTGCCAGCACCGGTAACTATGGCTACACCTTC.

This clonotype appeared many times. The V and J genes are TRBV5-1 and TRBJ2-1, with TRBD2 matching over 8 bases. This CDR3 is built from 15 residues. Germline V gene data show CDR1 as SGHRS and CDR2 as YFSETQ. Trimming took 3 bases from V and 4 from J; bases not matched to a gene: 6. The CDR3 coding sequence is TGCGCCAGCAGCTCACGGGGGGGCCTTTACAATGAGCAGTTCTTC. Protein sequence: CASSSRGGLYNEQFF.

CDR3 protein: CASSLEVTSGIYEQYF. The CDR3 DNA is TGTGCCAGCAGCTTAGAGGTGACTAGCGGGATCTACGAGCAGTACTTC. The chain has TRBV7-2 and TRBJ2-7, with 11 bases lining up with TRBD2. The CDR3 runs to 16 residues. V dropped 1 base and J dropped 3; count of bases not matched to a gene: 5. Germline V lookup: CDR1 SGHTA, CDR2 FQGNSA.

The table lists this clonotype with many counts. The chain couples TRBV6-5 to TRBJ2-1; 7 bases are a match to TRBD1. Germline CDR1 reads MNHEY; CDR2 reads SVGAGI. Germline trimming cut 3 bases from V and 6 bases from J; bases unmatched to any gene: 5. CDR3 length: 14 amino acids. CDR3 sequence reads: CASSYLQGFNEQFF. CDR3 in DNA: TGTGCCAGCAGTTATCTACAGGGGTTCAATGAGCAGTTCTTC.